The rows below give T cell receptor beta chains drawn from one sample of a study of OX40 agonist ivuxolimab in advanced cancers. The repertoire was sequenced with immunoSEQ multiplex PCR; TCRdb's copy has only in-frame clones and lacks some. This sample has tens of thousands of clones, with under 90% found just once. The sequenced sample was CD4+ or CD8+ T cells sorted from blood, obtained in a trial of the OX40 agonist ivuxolimab. The receptors were gathered from an adult with an advanced solid tumor such as melanoma, head and neck, liver or kidney cancer. Each CDR3 is given with its conserved first and last residue. The D gene is left open where the match is weak. For some rows the clone size is stated as once, few or many, or as a class when expanded; others skip it.

D gene,J gene,clone size,V gene,CDR3 protein,CDR3 DNA
-,TRBJ2-5,-,TRBV7-9,CASSYVREETQYF,TGTGCCAGCAGTTACGTTCGGGAAGAGACCCAGTACTTC
TRBD1,TRBJ2-7,-,TRBV5-6,CASSYRGLDSYEQYF,TGTGCCAGCAGTTACAGGGGGCTCGACTCCTACGAGCAGTACTTC
-,TRBJ1-6,-,TRBV9,CASSVAGPKGSPLHF,TGTGCCAGCAGCGTAGCGGGGCCAAAGGGCTCACCCCTCCACTTT
TRBD1,TRBJ2-7,-,TRBV27,CASSSTGEPYEQYF,TGTGCCAGCAGTAGCACAGGGGAACCCTACGAGCAGTACTTC
-,TRBJ2-7,-,TRBV28,CASTSAIEGSYEQYF,TGTGCCAGCACCTCGGCTATAGAGGGCTCCTACGAGCAGTACTTC
TRBD1,TRBJ1-5,-,TRBV5-1,CASSLGTGINQPQHF,TGCGCCAGCAGCTTGGGGACAGGGATCAATCAGCCCCAGCATTTT
TRBD2,TRBJ2-1,-,TRBV9,CASSAGRSGTYNEQFF,TGTGCCAGCAGCGCCGGACGTAGCGGGACTTACAATGAGCAGTTCTTC
-,TRBJ2-2,-,TRBV19,CASSLGGLRAGELFF,TGTGCCAGTAGTCTCGGGGGGCTCAGGGCCGGGGAGCTGTTTTTT
TRBD1,TRBJ2-1,-,TRBV7-9,CASSLGGTGLYNEQFF,TGTGCCAGCAGCTTAGGGGGGACAGGCTTATACAATGAGCAGTTCTTC
-,TRBJ1-3,-,TRBV4-1,CASSQNQGLSGNTIYF,TGCGCCAGCAGCCAAAATCAGGGGCTCTCTGGAAACACCATATATTTT
TRBD2,TRBJ2-1,-,TRBV10-1,CASSSSGGSPYNEQFF,TGCGCCAGCAGTTCTAGCGGGGGGAGCCCCTACAATGAGCAGTTCTTC
TRBD1,TRBJ1-1,few,TRBV7-2,CASSLKTGVGTEAFF,TGTGCCAGCAGCTTAAAGACAGGGGTGGGCACTGAAGCTTTCTTT
TRBD1,TRBJ1-5,-,TRBV6-5,CASSYLGQANQPQHF,TGTGCCAGCAGTTACCTGGGACAGGCAAATCAGCCCCAGCATTTT
-,TRBJ2-2,few,TRBV2,CASSDGYTGELFF,TGTGCCAGCAGTGACGGCTACACCGGGGAGCTGTTTTTT
-,TRBJ1-4,-,TRBV2,CASREGNEKLFF,TGTGCCAGCAGGGAAGGGAATGAAAAACTGTTTTTT
TRBD1,TRBJ1-1,-,TRBV11-2,CASKGTGEGTEAFF,TGTGCCAGCAAGGGGACAGGGGAGGGCACTGAAGCTTTCTTT
-,TRBJ2-5,-,TRBV19,CASSASQRRTQTQYF,TGTGCCAGTAGTGCAAGCCAACGCCGTACCCAGACCCAGTACTTC
TRBD2,TRBJ2-3,-,TRBV15,CATSRRLAGGGDTQYF,TGTGCCACCAGCAGACGACTAGCGGGGGGTGGGGATACGCAGTATTTT
-,TRBJ2-5,-,TRBV4-2,CASSQGLPGKETQYF,TGTGCCAGCAGCCAAGGATTGCCAGGAAAGGAGACCCAGTACTTC
-,TRBJ2-2,few,TRBV28,CASSLQGTGELFF,TGTGCCAGCAGTTTACAGGGGACCGGGGAGCTGTTTTTT
-,TRBJ1-4,-,TRBV6-5,CASSYSPGAGEKLFF,TGTGCCAGCAGTTACTCACCAGGGGCTGGCGAAAAACTGTTTTTT
TRBD1,TRBJ1-2,-,TRBV4-1,CASSNDRGRQGYTF,TGCGCCAGCAGCAATGACAGGGGGCGTCAAGGCTACACCTTC
-,TRBJ1-6,few,TRBV6-5,CASSYYGKSPLHF,TGTGCCAGCAGTTACTATGGGAAGTCACCCCTCCACTTT
TRBD1,TRBJ1-3,-,TRBV19,CASSMAGTGERNTIYF,TGTGCCAGTAGTATGGCAGGGACAGGAGAGAGAAACACCATATATTTT
TRBD1,TRBJ2-2,-,TRBV28,CASSWGTGRPGELFF,TGTGCCAGCAGTTGGGGGACAGGGAGGCCCGGGGAGCTGTTTTTT
-,TRBJ2-2,once,TRBV30,CAWAPIMTGELFF,TGTGCCTGGGCCCCTATTATGACCGGGGAGCTGTTTTTT
-,TRBJ2-1,once,TRBV18,CASSPQGNSGYNEQFF,TGTGCCAGCTCACCACAAGGGAATAGCGGATACAATGAGCAGTTCTTC
TRBD2,TRBJ2-3,-,TRBV4-3,CASSQGLAGVTDTQYF,TGCGCCAGCAGCCAAGGACTAGCGGGGGTCACAGATACGCAGTATTTT
-,TRBJ2-1,-,TRBV28,CASSLPRQFSYNEQFF,TGTGCCAGCAGTTTACCGCGACAGTTCTCCTACAATGAGCAGTTCTTC
-,TRBJ2-3,-,TRBV7-8,CASSLRQTDTQYF,TGTGCCAGCAGCTTACGACAGACAGATACGCAGTATTTT
-,TRBJ2-6,-,TRBV5-1,CASSLGGSGANVLTF,TGCGCCAGCAGCTTGGGAGGGTCCGGGGCCAACGTCCTGACTTTC
-,TRBJ2-2,-,TRBV27,CASSLQGYTGELFF,TGTGCCAGCAGTTTACAGGGGTACACCGGGGAGCTGTTTTTT
-,TRBJ2-2,-,TRBV7-3,CASSASRGAAGELFF,TGTGCCAGCAGCGCCAGCAGGGGGGCAGCCGGGGAGCTGTTTTTT
-,TRBJ2-5,-,TRBV7-6,CASSLFTAGTETQYF,TGTGCCAGCAGCTTATTCACGGCCGGGACGGAGACCCAGTACTTC
TRBD2,TRBJ2-3,medium-sized,TRBV5-6,CASVVAGVPDTQYF,TGTGCCAGCGTGGTAGCGGGAGTCCCAGATACGCAGTATTTT
-,TRBJ2-1,-,TRBV19,CASTRQGTHEQFF,TGTGCCAGTACCCGCCAGGGGACGCATGAGCAGTTCTTC
TRBD1,TRBJ1-5,-,TRBV7-2,CASSVGTGGGNQPQHF,TGTGCCAGCAGCGTTGGTACAGGGGGGGGCAATCAGCCCCAGCATTTT
-,TRBJ2-7,-,TRBV2,CASSPVGLDRLNYEQYF,TGTGCCAGCAGTCCGGTCGGTTTAGACAGGTTAAACTACGAGCAGTACTTC
-,TRBJ1-4,-,TRBV28,CASLRESNEKLFF,TGTGCCAGCCTCCGGGAGAGTAATGAAAAACTGTTTTTT
TRBD2,TRBJ2-7,few,TRBV19,CASSTDVVAGVYEQYF,TGTGCCAGTAGTACCGATGTAGTAGCGGGAGTCTACGAGCAGTACTTC
TRBD2,TRBJ2-4,-,TRBV19,CASRPAGLVAPEKNIQYF,TGTGCCAGCCGGCCCGCGGGACTAGTGGCCCCCGAGAAAAACATTCAGTACTTC
-,TRBJ1-5,-,TRBV6-1,CASSDLDVWGAGQPQHF,TGTGCCAGCAGTGATTTAGACGTCTGGGGGGCCGGACAGCCCCAGCATTTT
-,TRBJ1-2,-,TRBV4-2,CASSQDFFSGSYGYTF,TGTGCCAGCAGCCAAGATTTTTTCAGCGGCTCGTATGGCTACACCTTC
-,TRBJ1-4,-,TRBV30,CAWSEGPVEKLFF,TGTGCCTGGAGTGAGGGGCCAGTTGAAAAACTGTTTTTT
-,TRBJ2-3,-,TRBV4-3,CASSQVGAVLSGADTQYF,TGCGCCAGCAGCCAAGTTGGGGCTGTACTATCTGGAGCAGATACGCAGTATTTT
-,TRBJ2-1,once,TRBV4-3,CASSQDETAVSSYNEQFF,TGCGCCAGCAGCCAAGATGAGACGGCGGTGAGCTCCTACAATGAGCAGTTCTTC
-,TRBJ1-1,-,TRBV5-4,CASSPRDSPNAFF,TGTGCCAGCAGCCCCAGAGACAGCCCAAATGCTTTCTTT
TRBD2,TRBJ2-1,-,TRBV6-1,CASRGLGGNEQFF,TGTGCCAGCAGGGGACTAGGGGGCAATGAGCAGTTCTTC
-,TRBJ1-6,few,TRBV5-8,CASSLSGRSYSPLHF,TGTGCCAGCAGCTTGTCGGGCAGGAGCTATTCACCCCTCCACTTT